This T cell receptor beta chain originates from a study of shared clonotypes between healthy human individuals. The study, taken as a whole, reports: Shared clonotypes across all four donors exceeded non-shared ones in generation probability.

Splitting of each subset's genomic DNA was done evenly across several immunoSEQ plates. This table comes from immunoSEQ multiplex PCR, and its TCRdb copy is limited to in-frame clones, with some not included. In the table there are over a million clones, 65% to 80% of which are singletons. Worth noting for this clone: Antigen: not known.

This CDR3 has 15 residues. Germline CDR1 GTSNPN, CDR2 SVGIG (reference sequence). After removal of 0 bases from V and 7 bases from J, the junction contained 7 bases not matched to a gene. This chain uses TRBV30 with TRBJ2-1, with 9 bases aligning to TRBD2. The sequence came from a man younger than 35 in good health. Sequenced: memory CD4+ T cells sorted from blood. Subset described: CD45RA-negative fraction. The CDR3 sequence is CAWSVPASGVNEQFF. The CDR3 bases are TGTGCCTGGAGTGTACCGGCTAGCGGGGTGAATGAGCAGTTCTTC.